The entry below describes one T cell receptor beta chain. Its antigen is unknown. The entry originates in a study of blood T cells in healthy people across ages. PCR was performed a second time for roughly 7 to 11 cycles using a sample-barcoded 5' primer and a J-beta primer mix. TCRdb used MiXCR to reprocess the 5' RACE reads, holding one entry per CDR3 protein. The sample has roughly 730,000 distinct CDR3 sequences; roughly 56% are singletons. Trimming removed 0 bases at V and 2 bases at J, with 9 bases between. CDR3 size: 15 residues. Germline V lookup: CDR1 LGHDT, CDR2 YNNKEL (reference sequence). Broader study findings: More naive CD4+ cells and higher diversity marked long-lived donors relative to aged donors.

This sequence joins TRBV3-1 and TRBJ2-3; D is possibly TRBD1 (5 bases). The receptor comes from a middle-aged man in good health. Sequenced sample: blood. The CDR3 DNA sequence: TGTGCCAGCAGCCAAGAACCAGGGTACACAGATACGCAGTATTTT. It translates to CASSQEPGYTDTQYF.